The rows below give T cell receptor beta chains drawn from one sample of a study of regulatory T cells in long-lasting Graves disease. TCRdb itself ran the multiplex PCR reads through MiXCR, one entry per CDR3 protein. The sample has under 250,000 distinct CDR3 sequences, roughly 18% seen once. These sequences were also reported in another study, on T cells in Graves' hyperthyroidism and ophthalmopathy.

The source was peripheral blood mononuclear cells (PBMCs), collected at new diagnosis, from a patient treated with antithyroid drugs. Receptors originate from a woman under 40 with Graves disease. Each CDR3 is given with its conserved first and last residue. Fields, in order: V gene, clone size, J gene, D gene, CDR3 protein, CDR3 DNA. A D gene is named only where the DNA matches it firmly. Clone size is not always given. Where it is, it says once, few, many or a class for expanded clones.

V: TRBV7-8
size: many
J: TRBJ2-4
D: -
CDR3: CASSLAELASYAKNIQYF
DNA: TGTGCCAGCAGCTTAGCGGAGCTAGCCTCCTACGCCAAAAACATTCAGTACTTC

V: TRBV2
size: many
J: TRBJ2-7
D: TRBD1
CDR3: CASSRTGADGAEQYF
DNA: TGTGCCAGCAGTCGCACAGGGGCGGATGGGGCTGAGCAGTACTTC

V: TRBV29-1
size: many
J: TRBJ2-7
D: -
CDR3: CSVDTTGSYEQYF
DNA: TGCAGCGTCGACACCACCGGGTCCTACGAGCAGTACTTC

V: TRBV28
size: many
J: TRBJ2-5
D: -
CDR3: CASRPRQVAKETQYF
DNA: TGTGCCAGCAGGCCTAGACAGGTCGCCAAGGAGACCCAGTACTTC

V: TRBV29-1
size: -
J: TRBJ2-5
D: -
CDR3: CSSGGGPQETQYF
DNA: TGCAGCTCCGGTGGGGGGCCGCAAGAGACCCAGTACTTC

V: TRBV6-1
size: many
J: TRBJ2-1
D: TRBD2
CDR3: CASSEALAGGYNEQFF
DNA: TGTGCCAGCAGTGAAGCACTAGCGGGGGGGTACAATGAGCAGTTCTTC

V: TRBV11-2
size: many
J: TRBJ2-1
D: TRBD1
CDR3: CASSLGRTGSNEQFF
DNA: TGTGCCAGCAGCTTAGGACGGACAGGTTCGAATGAGCAGTTCTTC

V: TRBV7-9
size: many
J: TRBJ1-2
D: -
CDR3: CASSLLRGEGGRMAGYTF
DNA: TGTGCCAGCAGCTTGTTGCGGGGGGAAGGGGGACGTATGGCTGGCTACACCTTC

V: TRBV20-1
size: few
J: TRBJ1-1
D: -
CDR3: CSARDFGGRRNTEAFF
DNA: TGCAGTGCTAGAGATTTTGGGGGCCGGAGGAACACTGAAGCTTTCTTT

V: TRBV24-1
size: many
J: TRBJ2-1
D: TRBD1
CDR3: CATSVPRQGYNEQFF
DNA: TGTGCCACCAGTGTCCCGAGACAGGGTTACAATGAGCAGTTCTTC

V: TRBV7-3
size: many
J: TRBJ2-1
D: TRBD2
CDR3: CASSRDSGGTYNEQFF
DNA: TGTGCCAGCAGCCGCGATAGCGGGGGTACTTACAATGAGCAGTTCTTC

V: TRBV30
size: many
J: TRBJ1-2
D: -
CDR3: CAWSVVSGPYGYTF
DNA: TGTGCCTGGAGTGTAGTCTCGGGGCCCTATGGCTACACCTTC

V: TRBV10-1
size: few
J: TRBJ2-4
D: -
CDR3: CASSDSAGPLAKNIQYF
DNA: TGCGCCAGCAGTGATTCGGCCGGACCCTTAGCCAAAAACATTCAGTACTTC

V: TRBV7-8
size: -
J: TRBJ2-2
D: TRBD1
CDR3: CASSPGDRGLTLYLLNTGELFF
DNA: TGTGCCAGCAGCCCTGGGGACAGGGGCCTAACCCTCTACTTATTGAACACCGGGGAGCTGTTTTTT

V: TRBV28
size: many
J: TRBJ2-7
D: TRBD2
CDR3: CASRPSGGSSYEQYF
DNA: TGTGCCAGCAGGCCCAGCGGGGGGAGCTCCTACGAGCAGTACTTC

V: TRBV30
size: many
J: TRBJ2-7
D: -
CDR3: CATGRANEQYF
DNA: TGTGCCACCGGACGGGCTAACGAGCAGTACTTC

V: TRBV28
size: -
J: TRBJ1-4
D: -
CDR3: CASSPQIRAGKLFF
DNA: TGTGCCAGCAGTCCCCAGATAAGGGCGGGAAAACTGTTTTTT

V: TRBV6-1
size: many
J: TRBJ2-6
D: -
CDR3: CASRQRQAINSGANVLTF
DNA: TGTGCCAGCAGGCAAAGGCAGGCAATCAACTCTGGGGCCAACGTCCTGACTTTC

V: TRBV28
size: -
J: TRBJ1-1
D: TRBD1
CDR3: CASSPPGQGGRTEAFF
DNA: TGTGCCAGCAGCCCACCGGGACAGGGGGGAAGAACTGAAGCTTTCTTT

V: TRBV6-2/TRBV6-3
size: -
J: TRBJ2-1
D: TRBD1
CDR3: CASSYSLSGTGDNNEQFF
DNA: TGTGCCAGCAGTTACTCACTCTCCGGGACAGGGGATAATAATGAGCAGTTCTTC

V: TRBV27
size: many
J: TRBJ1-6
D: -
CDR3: CASIGDSPLHF
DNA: TGTGCCAGCATCGGAGATTCACCCCTCCACTTT

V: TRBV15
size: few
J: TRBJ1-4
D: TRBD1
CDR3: CATSRQGGPNEELFF
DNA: TGTGCCACCAGCAGACAGGGGGGCCCCAATGAAGAACTGTTTTTT

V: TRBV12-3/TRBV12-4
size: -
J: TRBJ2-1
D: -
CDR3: CASSQRTLNEQFF
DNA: TGTGCCAGCAGTCAACGGACCCTTAATGAGCAGTTCTTC

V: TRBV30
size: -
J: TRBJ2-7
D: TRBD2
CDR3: CAWSIGRGTSYEQYF
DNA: TGTGCCTGGAGCATCGGGCGGGGGACTTCCTACGAGCAGTACTTC

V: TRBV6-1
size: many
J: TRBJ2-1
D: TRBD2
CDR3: CASSAHSGSSYNEQFF
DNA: TGTGCCAGCAGTGCACATAGCGGGAGTTCCTACAATGAGCAGTTCTTC

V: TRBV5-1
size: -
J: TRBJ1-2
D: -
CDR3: CASSWDLGGFGYTF
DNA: TGCGCCAGCAGCTGGGACTTGGGGGGATTCGGCTACACCTTC

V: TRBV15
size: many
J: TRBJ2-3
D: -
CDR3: CATSRDLGGGTDTQYF
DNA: TGTGCCACCAGCAGAGACCTGGGCGGCGGCACAGATACGCAGTATTTT

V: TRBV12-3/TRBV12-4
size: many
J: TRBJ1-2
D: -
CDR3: CASNLRVEGGGYTF
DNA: TGTGCCAGCAACCTTAGAGTGGAGGGAGGTGGCTACACCTTC

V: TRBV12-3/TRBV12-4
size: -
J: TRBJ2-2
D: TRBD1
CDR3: CASSLAGQGYTGELFF
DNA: TGTGCCAGCAGCCTGGCGGGACAGGGGTACACCGGGGAGCTGTTTTTT

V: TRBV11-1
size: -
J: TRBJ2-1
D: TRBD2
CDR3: CASSLAPGRAANEQFF
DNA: TGTGCCAGCAGCTTAGCCCCGGGGAGGGCTGCCAATGAGCAGTTCTTC

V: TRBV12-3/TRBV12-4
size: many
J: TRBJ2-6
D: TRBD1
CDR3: CASSPGQGRSGANVLTF
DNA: TGTGCCAGCAGCCCGGGACAGGGGCGCTCTGGGGCCAACGTCCTGACTTTC

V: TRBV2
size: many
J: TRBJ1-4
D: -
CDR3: CASSERGRANEKLFF
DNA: TGTGCCAGCAGTGAAAGAGGGCGAGCTAATGAAAAACTGTTTTTT

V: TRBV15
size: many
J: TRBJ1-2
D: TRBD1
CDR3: CATSRAGTGTHGYTF
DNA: TGTGCCACCAGCAGGGCCGGGACAGGGACCCATGGCTACACCTTC

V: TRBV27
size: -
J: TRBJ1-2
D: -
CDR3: CASSFSPFVYGYTF
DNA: TGTGCCAGCAGTTTTTCGCCCTTCGTCTATGGCTACACCTTC

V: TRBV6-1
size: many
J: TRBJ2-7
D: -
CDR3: CASSALATLSSYEQYF
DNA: TGTGCCAGCAGTGCCCTAGCGACCCTCAGCTCCTACGAGCAGTACTTC

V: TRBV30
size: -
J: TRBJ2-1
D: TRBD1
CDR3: CAWTRGTYNEQFF
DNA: TGTGCCTGGACCAGGGGGACCTACAATGAGCAGTTCTTC

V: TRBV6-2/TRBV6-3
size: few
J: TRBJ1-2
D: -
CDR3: CASSYSRDSYGYTF
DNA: TGTGCCAGCAGTTACTCCCGGGACTCCTATGGCTACACCTTC

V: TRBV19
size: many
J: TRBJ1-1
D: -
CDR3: CASSVGQHATEAFF
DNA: TGTGCCAGTAGTGTGGGGCAGCATGCCACTGAAGCTTTCTTT

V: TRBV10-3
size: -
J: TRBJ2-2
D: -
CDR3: CAISESPNTGELFF
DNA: TGTGCCATCAGTGAAAGTCCGAACACCGGGGAGCTGTTTTTT

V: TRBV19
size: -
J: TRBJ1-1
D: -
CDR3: CASSIDPASRTEAFF
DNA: TGTGCCAGTAGTATAGATCCTGCCTCGCGGACTGAAGCTTTCTTT

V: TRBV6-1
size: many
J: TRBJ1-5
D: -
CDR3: CASSENRANQPQHF
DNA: TGTGCCAGCAGTGAGAACAGGGCCAATCAGCCCCAGCATTTT

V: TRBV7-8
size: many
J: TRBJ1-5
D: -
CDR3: CASSFVGRSNQPQHF
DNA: TGTGCCAGCAGCTTTGTCGGCCGTAGCAATCAGCCCCAGCATTTT

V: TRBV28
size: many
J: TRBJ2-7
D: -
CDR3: CASSLWRAGSYEQYF
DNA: TGTGCCAGCAGTTTATGGCGGGCGGGCTCCTACGAGCAGTACTTC

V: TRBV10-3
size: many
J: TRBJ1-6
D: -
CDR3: CAISEDRPSPLHF
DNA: TGTGCCATCAGTGAGGACAGACCTTCACCCCTCCACTTT

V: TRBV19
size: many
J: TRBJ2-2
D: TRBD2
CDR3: CASSRTSGRGSYGELFF
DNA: TGTGCCAGTAGCCGGACTAGCGGGAGGGGATCCTACGGGGAGCTGTTTTTT

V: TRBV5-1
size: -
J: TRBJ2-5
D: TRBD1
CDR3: CASSLWTGDKTQYF
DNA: TGCGCCAGCAGCCTGTGGACAGGGGATAAGACCCAGTACTTC

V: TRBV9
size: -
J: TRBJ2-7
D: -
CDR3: CASSVGTAAYEQYF
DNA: TGTGCCAGCAGCGTAGGGACTGCCGCCTACGAGCAGTACTTC

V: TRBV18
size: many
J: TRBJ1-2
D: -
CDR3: CASSPPGGWAYGYTF
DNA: TGTGCCAGCTCACCACCGGGGGGGTGGGCCTATGGCTACACCTTC

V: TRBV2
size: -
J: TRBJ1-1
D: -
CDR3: CASRARATEAFF
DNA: TGTGCCAGCAGAGCCCGCGCCACTGAAGCTTTCTTT

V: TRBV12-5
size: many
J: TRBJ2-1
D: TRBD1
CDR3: CASGPGQGWNEQFF
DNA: TGTGCTAGTGGTCCGGGACAGGGGTGGAATGAGCAGTTCTTC

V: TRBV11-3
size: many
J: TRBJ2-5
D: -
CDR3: CASSHGGATQYF
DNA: TGTGCCAGCAGCCACGGAGGGGCCACGCAGTACTTC

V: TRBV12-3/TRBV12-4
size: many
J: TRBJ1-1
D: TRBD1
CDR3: CASTRTGRAEAFF
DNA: TGTGCCAGCACCCGGACAGGGAGGGCTGAAGCTTTCTTT

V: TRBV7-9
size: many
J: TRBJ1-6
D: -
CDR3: CASTPRGRGAPSPLHF
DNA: TGTGCCAGCACCCCCCGTGGTAGGGGCGCACCCTCACCCCTCCACTTT